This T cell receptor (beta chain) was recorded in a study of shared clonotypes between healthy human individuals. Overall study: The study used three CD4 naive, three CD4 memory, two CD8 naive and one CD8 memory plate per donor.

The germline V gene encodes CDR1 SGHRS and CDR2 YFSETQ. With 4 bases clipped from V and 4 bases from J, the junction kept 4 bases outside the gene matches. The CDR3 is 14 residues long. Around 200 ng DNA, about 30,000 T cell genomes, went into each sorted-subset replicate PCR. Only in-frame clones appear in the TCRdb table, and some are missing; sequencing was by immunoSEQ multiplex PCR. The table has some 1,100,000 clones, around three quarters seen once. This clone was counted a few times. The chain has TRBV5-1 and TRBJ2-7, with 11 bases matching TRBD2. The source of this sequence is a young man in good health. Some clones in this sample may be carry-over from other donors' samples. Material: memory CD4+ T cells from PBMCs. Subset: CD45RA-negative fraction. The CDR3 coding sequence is TGCGCCAGCAGCCGGGGACTAGCGGTTTACGAGCAGTACTTC. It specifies CASSRGLAVYEQYF. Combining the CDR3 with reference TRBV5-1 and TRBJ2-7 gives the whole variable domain KAGVTQTPRYLIKTRGQQVTLSCSPISGHRSVSWYQQTPGQGLQFLFEYFSETQRNKGNFPGRFSGRQFSNSRSEMNVSTLELGDSALYLCASSRGLAVYEQYFGPGTRLTVT.